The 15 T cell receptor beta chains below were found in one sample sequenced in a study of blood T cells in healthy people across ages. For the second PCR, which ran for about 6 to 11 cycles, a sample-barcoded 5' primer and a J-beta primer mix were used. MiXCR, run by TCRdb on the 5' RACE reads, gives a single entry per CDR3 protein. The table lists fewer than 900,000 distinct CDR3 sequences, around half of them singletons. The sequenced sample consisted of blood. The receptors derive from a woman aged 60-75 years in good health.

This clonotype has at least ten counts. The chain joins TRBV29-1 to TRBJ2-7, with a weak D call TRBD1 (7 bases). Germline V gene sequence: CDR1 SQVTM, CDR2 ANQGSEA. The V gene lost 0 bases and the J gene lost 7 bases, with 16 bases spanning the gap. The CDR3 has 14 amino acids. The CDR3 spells CSVEDQGGTGEQYF. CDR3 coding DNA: TGCAGCGTTGAAGACCAGGGGGGAACGGGGGAGCAGTACTTC.

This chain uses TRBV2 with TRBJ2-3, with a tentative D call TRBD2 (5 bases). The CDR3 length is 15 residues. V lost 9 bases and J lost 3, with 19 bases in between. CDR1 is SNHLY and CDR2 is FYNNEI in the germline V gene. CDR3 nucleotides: TGTGCCAGGCACGGGGTAGCCGATGAGACAGATACGCAGTATTTT. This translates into CARHGVADETDTQYF.

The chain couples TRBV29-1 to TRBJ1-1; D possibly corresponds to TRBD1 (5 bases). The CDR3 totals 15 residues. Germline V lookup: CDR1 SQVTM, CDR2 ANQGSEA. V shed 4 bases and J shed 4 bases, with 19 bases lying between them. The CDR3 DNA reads TGCAGCGTTGCCTTTAGGGGTTTGGAGGGCACTGAAGCTTTCTTT. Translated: CSVAFRGLEGTEAFF.

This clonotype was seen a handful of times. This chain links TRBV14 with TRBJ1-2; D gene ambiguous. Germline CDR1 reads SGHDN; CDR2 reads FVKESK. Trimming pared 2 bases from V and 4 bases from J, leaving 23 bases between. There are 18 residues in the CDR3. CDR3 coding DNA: TGTGCCAGCAGCCAATTTCATCGATCCACTCAGCCCACCTATGGCTACACCTTC. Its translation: CASSQFHRSTQPTYGYTF.

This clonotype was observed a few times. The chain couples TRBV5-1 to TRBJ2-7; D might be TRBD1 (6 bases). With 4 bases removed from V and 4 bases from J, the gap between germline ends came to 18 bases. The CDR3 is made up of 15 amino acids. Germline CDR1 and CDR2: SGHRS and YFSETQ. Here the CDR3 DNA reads TGCGCCAGCAGCGGAACAGGGAAAAGCGCTTACGAGCAGTACTTC. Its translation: CASSGTGKSAYEQYF.

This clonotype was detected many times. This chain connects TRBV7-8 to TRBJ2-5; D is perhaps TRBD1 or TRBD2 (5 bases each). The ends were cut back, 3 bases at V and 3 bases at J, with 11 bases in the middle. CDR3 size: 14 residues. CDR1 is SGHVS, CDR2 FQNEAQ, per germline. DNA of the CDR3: TGTGCCAGCAGCTTGTATGGGGGAGAAGAGACCCAGTACTTC. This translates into CASSLYGGEETQYF.

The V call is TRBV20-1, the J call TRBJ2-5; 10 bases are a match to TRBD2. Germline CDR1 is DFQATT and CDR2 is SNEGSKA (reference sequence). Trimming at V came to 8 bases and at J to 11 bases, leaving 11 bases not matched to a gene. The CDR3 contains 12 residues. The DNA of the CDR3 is TGCAGTACTCTAGCGGGAGTTGGTGAGCAGTACTTC. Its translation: CSTLAGVGEQYF.

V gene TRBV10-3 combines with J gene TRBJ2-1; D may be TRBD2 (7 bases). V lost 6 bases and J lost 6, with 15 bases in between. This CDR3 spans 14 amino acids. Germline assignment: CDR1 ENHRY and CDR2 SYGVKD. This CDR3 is CAISGGGAVNEQFF. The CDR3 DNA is TGTGCCATCAGCGGAGGGGGGGCAGTCAATGAGCAGTTCTTC.

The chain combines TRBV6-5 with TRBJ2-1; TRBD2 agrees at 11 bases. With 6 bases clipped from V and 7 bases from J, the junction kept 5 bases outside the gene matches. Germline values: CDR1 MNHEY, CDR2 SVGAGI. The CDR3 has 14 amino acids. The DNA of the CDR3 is TGTGCCAGCAGACCACTAGCGGGAGAAAATGAGCAGTTCTTC. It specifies CASRPLAGENEQFF.

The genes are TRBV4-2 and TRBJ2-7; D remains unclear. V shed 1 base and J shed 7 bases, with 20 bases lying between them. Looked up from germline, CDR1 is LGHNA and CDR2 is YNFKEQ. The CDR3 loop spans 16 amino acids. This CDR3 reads CASSQGLGSSYNEQYF. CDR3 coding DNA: TGTGCCAGCAGCCAAGGGCTGGGTAGCTCCTACAATGAGCAGTACTTC.

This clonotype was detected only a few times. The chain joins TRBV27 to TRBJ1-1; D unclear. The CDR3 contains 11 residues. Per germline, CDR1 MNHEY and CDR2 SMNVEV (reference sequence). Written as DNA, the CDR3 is TGTACCAACGGACTGAACACTGAAGCTTTCTTT. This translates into CTNGLNTEAFF.

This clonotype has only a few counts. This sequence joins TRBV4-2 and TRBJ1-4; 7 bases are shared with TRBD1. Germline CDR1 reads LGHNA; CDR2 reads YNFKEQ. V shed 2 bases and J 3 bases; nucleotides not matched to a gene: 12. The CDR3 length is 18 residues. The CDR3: CASSQHTMTGRSNEKLFF. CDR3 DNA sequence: TGTGCCAGCAGCCAACACACGATGACAGGGAGGTCTAATGAAAAACTGTTTTTT.

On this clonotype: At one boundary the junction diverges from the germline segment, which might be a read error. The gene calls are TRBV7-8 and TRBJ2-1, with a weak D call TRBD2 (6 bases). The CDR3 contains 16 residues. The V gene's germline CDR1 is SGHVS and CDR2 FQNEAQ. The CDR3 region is CASSLARDSGYDEQFF. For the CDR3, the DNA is TGTGCCAGCAGCCTAGCCCGGGACTCCGGATACGATGAGCAGTTCTTC. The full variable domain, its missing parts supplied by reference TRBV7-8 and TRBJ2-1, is GAGVSQSPRYKVAKRGQDVALRCDPISGHVSLFWYQQALGQGPEFLTYFQNEAQLDKSGLPSDRFFAERPEGSVSTLKIQRTQQEDSAVYLCASSLARDSGYDEQFFGPGTRLTVL.

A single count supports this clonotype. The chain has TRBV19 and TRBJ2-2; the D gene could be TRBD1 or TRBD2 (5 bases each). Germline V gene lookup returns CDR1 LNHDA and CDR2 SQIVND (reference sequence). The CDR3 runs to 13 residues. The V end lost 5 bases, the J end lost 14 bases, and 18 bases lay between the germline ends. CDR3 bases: TGTGCCAGTAGTCTATCGGGGCAAACGGTCCTGTTTTTT. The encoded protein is CASSLSGQTVLFF.

Here the CDR3 DNA reads TGCGCCAGCAGCGACGCGGGGGACAATGAGCAGTTCTTC. Protein: CASSDAGDNEQFF. The chain recombines TRBV5-1 with TRBJ2-1, with 7 bases aligning to TRBD2. There are 13 residues in the CDR3. Germline CDR1 and CDR2: SGHRS and YFSETQ. Trimming took 4 bases from V and 5 from J; bases not matched to a gene: 3.